The 2 T cell receptor beta chains below come from one sample, sequenced in a study of T cell responses to AZD1222 COVID-19 vaccine. The assay was immunoSEQ multiplex PCR, and TCRdb's table has in-frame clones only and misses some. The repertoire holds roughly 100,000 clones, approximately 88% seen once, with around 8.7% in the top ten. The sample in question was peripheral blood, obtained on day 0 of AZD1222 vaccination. These TCRs come from an adult in good health.

J is TRBJ2-2 and V is TRBV7-2; D may be TRBD2 (6 bases). The germline V gene has CDR1 SGHTA and CDR2 FQGNSA. V lost 4 bases to trimming and J lost 8 bases, with 17 bases between them. The length of the CDR3 is 15 residues. As DNA, the CDR3 is TGTGCCAGCAGCTCCTCTACGACTAGAGGAGGGGAGCTGTTTTTT. Protein product: CASSSSTTRGGELFF.

This chain connects TRBV5-4 to TRBJ1-2; 10 positions agree with TRBD1. CDR1 and CDR2 from the germline V gene are SGHNT and YYREEE (reference sequence). This CDR3 comprises 13 residues. The ends lost 6 bases at V and 7 bases at J; junction bases unmatched: 6. The CDR3 coding sequence is TGTGCCAGCACAAGGGACAGGGGTGGTGGCTACACCTTC. Its protein is CASTRDRGGGYTF.